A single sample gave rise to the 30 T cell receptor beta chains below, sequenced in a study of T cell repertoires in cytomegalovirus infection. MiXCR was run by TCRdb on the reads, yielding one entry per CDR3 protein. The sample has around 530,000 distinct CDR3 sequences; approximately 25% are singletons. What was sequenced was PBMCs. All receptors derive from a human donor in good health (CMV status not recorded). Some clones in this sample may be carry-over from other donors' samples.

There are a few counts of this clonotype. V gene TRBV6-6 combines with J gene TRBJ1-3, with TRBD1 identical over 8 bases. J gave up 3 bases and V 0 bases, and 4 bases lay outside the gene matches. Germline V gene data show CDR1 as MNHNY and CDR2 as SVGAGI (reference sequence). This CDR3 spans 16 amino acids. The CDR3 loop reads CASSYSVTGGGNTIYF. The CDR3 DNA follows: TGTGCCAGCAGTTACTCTGTAACAGGGGGTGGAAACACCATATATTTT.

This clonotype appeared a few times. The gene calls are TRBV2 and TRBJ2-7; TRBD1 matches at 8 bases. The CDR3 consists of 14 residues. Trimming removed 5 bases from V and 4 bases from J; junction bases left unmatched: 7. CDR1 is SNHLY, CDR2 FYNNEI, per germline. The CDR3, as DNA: TGTGCCAGCAGTTATGGGACAGGAGGATACGAGCAGTACTTC. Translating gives CASSYGTGGYEQYF.

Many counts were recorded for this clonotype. In DNA, the CDR3 is TGTGCCAGCAGCCCGGGACTAGTTAGCAATGAGCAGTTCTTC. It specifies CASSPGLVSNEQFF. J is TRBJ2-1 and V is TRBV7-6; 8 bases fit TRBD2. The germline V gene has CDR1 SGHVS and CDR2 FNYEAQ. CDR3 length: 14 amino acids. The V and J ends lost 5 bases and 6 bases, in that order; junction bases with no gene match: 6.

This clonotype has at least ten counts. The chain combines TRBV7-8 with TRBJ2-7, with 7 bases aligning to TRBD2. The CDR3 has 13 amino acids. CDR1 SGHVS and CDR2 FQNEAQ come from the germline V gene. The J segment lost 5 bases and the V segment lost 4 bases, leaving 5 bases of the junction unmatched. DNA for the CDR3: TGTGCCAGCAGCTACCAAAGCGGGAACGAGCAGTACTTC. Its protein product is CASSYQSGNEQYF.

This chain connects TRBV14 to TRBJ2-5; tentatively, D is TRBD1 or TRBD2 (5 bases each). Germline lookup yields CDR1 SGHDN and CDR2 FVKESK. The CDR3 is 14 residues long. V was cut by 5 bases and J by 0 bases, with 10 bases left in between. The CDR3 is CASSEGPHQETQYF. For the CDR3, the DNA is TGTGCCAGCAGCGAGGGACCCCACCAAGAGACCCAGTACTTC.

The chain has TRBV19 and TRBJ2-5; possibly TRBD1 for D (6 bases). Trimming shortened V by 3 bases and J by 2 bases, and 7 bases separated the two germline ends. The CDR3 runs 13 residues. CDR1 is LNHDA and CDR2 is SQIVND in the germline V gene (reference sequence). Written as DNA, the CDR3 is TGTGCCAGTAGTATGACAGGACAAGAGACCCAGTACTTC. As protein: CASSMTGQETQYF.

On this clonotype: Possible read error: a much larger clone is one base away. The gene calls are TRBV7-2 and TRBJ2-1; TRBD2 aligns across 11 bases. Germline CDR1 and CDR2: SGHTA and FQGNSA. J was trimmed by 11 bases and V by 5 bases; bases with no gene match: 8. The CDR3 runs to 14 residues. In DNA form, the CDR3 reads TGTGCCAGCAGCCAAGGGACTAGCGGAAATAAGCAGTTCTTC. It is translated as CASSQGTSGNKQFF.

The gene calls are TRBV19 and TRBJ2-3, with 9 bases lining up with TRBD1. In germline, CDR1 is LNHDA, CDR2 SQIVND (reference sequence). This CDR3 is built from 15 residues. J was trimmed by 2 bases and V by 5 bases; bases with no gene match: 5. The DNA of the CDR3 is TGTGCCAGTAGTCGGGACAGGGCAATCACAGATACGCAGTATTTT. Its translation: CASSRDRAITDTQYF.

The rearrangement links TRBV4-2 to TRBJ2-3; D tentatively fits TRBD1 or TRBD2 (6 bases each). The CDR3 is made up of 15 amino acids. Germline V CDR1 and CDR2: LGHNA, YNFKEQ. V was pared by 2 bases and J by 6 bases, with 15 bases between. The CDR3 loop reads CASSQFSGAGDTQYF. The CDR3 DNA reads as TGTGCCAGCAGCCAATTTTCGGGGGCGGGGGATACGCAGTATTTT.

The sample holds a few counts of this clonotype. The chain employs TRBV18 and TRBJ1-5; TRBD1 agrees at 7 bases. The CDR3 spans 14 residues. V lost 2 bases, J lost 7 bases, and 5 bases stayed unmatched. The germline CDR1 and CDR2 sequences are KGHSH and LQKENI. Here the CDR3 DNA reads TGTGCCAGCTCACCAAAGGGGGCCGAACAGCCCCAGCATTTT. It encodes CASSPKGAEQPQHF.

The CDR3 DNA follows: TGTGCCAGCAGCTCGTCCCCCGGACGGATTGGAAACACCATATATTTT. This gives the protein CASSSSPGRIGNTIYF. The V call is TRBV7-6, the J call TRBJ1-3; D remains ambiguous. This CDR3 has 16 residues. V lost 4 bases, J lost 3 bases, and 16 bases lay in between. Per the germline V gene, CDR1 is SGHVS and CDR2 is FNYEAQ.

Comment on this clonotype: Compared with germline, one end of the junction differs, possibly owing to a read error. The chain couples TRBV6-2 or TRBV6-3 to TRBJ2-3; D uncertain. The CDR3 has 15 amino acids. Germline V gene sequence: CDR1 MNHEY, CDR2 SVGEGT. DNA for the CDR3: TGTGTCAGCCACCCACGGCGCGTTAGCACAGATACGCAGTATTTT. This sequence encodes CVSHPRRVSTDTQYF.

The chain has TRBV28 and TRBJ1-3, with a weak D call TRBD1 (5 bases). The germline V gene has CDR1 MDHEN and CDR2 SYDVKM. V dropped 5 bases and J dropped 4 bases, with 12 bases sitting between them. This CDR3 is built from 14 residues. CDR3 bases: TGTGCCAGCAGTCCACCGGACACCGGAAACACCATATATTTT. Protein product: CASSPPDTGNTIYF. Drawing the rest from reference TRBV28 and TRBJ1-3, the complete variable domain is DVKVTQSSRYLVKRTGEKVFLECVQDMDHENMFWYRQDPGLGLRLIYFSYDVKMKEKGDIPEGYSVSREKKERFSLILESASTNQTSMYLCASSPPDTGNTIYFGEGSWLTVV.

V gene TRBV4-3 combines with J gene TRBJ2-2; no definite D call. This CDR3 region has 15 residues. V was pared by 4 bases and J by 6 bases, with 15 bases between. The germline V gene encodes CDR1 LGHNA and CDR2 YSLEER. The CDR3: CASSPAASIAGELFF. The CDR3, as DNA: TGCGCCAGCAGCCCCGCTGCCTCGATCGCCGGGGAGCTGTTTTTT.

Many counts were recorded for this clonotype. The DNA of the CDR3 is TGCAGCGTGGGGAAGACGGAGACCCAGTACTTC. Translation: CSVGKTETQYF. The chain couples TRBV29-1 to TRBJ2-5; D remains ambiguous. The V gene lost 6 bases and the J gene lost 5 bases, with 10 bases spanning the gap. The CDR3 loop spans 11 amino acids. The germline gives CDR1 SQVTM, CDR2 ANQGSEA.

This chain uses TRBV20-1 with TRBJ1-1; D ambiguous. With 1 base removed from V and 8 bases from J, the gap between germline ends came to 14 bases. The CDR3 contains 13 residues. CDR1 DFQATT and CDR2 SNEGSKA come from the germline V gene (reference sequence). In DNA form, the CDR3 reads TGCAGTGCTAGAGGGCAGATCCAGAGAGAAGCTTTCTTT. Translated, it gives CSARGQIQREAFF.

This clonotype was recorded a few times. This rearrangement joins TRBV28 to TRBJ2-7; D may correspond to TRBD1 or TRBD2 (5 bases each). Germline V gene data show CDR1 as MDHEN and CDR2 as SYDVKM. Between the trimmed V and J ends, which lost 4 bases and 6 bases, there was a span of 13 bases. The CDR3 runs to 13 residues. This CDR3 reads CASSSLVRGEQYF. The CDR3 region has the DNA TGTGCCAGCAGTTCCCTGGTGAGGGGCGAGCAGTACTTC.

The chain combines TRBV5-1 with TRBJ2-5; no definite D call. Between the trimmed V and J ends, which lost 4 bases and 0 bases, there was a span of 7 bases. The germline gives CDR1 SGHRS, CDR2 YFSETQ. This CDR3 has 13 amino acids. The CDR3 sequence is CASSPRHQETQYF. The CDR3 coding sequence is TGCGCCAGCAGCCCCAGACACCAAGAGACCCAGTACTTC.

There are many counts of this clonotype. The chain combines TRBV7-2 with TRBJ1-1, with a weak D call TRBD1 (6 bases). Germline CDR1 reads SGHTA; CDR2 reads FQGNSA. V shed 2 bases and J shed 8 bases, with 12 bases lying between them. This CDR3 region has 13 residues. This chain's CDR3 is CASSLRIQGEAFF. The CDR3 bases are TGTGCCAGCAGCTTAAGGATCCAGGGGGAAGCTTTCTTT.

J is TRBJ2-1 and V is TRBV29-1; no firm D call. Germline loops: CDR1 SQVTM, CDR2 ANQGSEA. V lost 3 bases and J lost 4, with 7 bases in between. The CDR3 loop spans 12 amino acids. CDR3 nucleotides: TGCAGCGTTGAGCGGAGATACAATGAGCAGTTCTTC. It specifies CSVERRYNEQFF.

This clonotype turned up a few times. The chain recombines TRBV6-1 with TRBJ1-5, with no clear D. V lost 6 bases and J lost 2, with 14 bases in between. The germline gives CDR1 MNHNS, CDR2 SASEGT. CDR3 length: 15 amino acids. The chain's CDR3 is CASRPLVEGNQPQHF. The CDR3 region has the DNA TGTGCCAGCAGACCCCTTGTAGAGGGCAATCAGCCCCAGCATTTT.

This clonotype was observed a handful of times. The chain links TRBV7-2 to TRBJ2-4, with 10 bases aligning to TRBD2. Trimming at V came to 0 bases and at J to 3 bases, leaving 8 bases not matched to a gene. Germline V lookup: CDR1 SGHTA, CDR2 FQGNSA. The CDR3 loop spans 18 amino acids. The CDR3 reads CASSLAVLAGDVKNIQYF. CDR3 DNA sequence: TGTGCCAGCAGCTTAGCGGTCCTAGCGGGAGACGTCAAAAACATTCAGTACTTC.

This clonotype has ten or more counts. The CDR3 bases are TGTGCCAGCAGCTTAGCACTAGCGATCGGAGAGACCCAGTACTTC. Residues: CASSLALAIGETQYF. The chain has TRBV7-2 and TRBJ2-5; 7 bases map to TRBD2. This CDR3 region has 15 residues. Trimming took 0 bases from V and 4 from J; bases not matched to a gene: 5. In germline, CDR1 is SGHTA, CDR2 FQGNSA.

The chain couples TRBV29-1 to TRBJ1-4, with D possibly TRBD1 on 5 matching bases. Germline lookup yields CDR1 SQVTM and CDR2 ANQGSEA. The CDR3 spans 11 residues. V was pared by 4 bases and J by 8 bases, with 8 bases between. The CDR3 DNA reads TGCAGCGTTGGGGAGGGGGAAAAACTGTTTTTT. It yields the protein CSVGEGEKLFF.

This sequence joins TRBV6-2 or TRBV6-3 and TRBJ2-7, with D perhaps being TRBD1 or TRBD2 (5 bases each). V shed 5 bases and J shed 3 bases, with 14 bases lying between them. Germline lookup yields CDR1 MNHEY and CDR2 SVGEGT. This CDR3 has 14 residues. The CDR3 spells CASSVTGAYYEQYF. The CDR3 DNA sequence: TGTGCCAGCAGTGTAACCGGGGCATACTACGAGCAGTACTTC.

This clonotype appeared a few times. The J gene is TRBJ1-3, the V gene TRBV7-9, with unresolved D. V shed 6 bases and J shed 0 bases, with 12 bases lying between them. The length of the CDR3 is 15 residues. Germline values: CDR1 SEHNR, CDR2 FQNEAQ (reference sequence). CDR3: CASRPGPSSGNTIYF. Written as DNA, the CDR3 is TGTGCCAGCAGACCTGGTCCGAGCTCTGGAAACACCATATATTTT.

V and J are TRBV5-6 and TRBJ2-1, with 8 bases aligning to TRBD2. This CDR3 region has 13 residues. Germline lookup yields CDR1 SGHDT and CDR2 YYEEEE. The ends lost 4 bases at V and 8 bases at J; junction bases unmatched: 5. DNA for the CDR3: TGTGCCAGCAGCAGAGCGGGAGTCTATGAGCAGTTCTTC. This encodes CASSRAGVYEQFF.

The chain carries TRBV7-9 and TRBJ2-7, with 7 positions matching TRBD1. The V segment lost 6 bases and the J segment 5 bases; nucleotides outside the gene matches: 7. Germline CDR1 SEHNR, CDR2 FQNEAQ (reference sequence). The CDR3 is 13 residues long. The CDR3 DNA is TGTGCCAGCAGTCCCGGGACAGCGGACGAGCAGTACGTC. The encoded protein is CASSPGTADEQYV.

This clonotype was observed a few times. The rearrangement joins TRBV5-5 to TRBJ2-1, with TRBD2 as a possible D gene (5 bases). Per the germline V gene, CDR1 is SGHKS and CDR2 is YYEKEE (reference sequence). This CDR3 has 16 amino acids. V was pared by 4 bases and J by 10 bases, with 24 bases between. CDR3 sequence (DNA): TGTGCCAGCAGCCCGGCGGTGGAGGCAGGTTTAGGCGAGCAGTTCTTC. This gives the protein CASSPAVEAGLGEQFF.

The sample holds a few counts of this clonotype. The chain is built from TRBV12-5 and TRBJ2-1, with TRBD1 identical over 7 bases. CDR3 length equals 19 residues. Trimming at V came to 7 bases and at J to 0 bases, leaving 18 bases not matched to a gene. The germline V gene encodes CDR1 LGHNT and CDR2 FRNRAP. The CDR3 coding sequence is TGTGCTAGTGCCTTGACAGGGTATCCCCAATTCGTCTCCTACAATGAGCAGTTCTTC. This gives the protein CASALTGYPQFVSYNEQFF.